Shown below are 32 T cell receptor beta chains from a single sample sequenced in a study of T cell responses to AZD1222 COVID-19 vaccine. Sequencing used immunoSEQ multiplex PCR; TCRdb keeps in-frame clones, though not all of them. Of 70,000 or so clones in the sample, approximately 79% are singletons; the top ten hold approximately 20%. The source was peripheral blood, collected on day 0 of MenACWY control vaccination. These receptors all stem from an adult in good health.

This chain joins TRBV7-2 and TRBJ2-5; D is possibly TRBD2 (5 bases). CDR1 is SGHTA, CDR2 FQGNSA, per germline. This CDR3 has 17 amino acids. V shed 4 bases and J shed 0 bases, with 18 bases lying between them. The CDR3 spells CASSSQLGSVNQETQYF. The CDR3 coding sequence is TGTGCCAGCAGCTCCCAGTTAGGGAGCGTCAACCAAGAGACCCAGTACTTC.

The chain joins TRBV28 to TRBJ2-3; 13 bases line up with TRBD2. J gave up 6 bases and V 6 bases, and 6 bases lay outside the gene matches. The CDR3 runs to 15 residues. Germline V gene sequence: CDR1 MDHEN, CDR2 SYDVKM. The CDR3: CASRLTSGRTDTQYF. CDR3 bases: TGTGCCAGCAGGTTGACTAGCGGGAGGACGGATACGCAGTATTTT.

This chain connects TRBV7-2 to TRBJ2-3, with 13 positions matching TRBD2. The CDR3 runs 16 residues. Germline values: CDR1 SGHTA, CDR2 FQGNSA. Unmatched junction bases numbered 5, after V lost 5 bases and J lost 3 bases. CDR3: CASSPQLAGGTDTQYF. In nucleotides, the CDR3 is TGTGCCAGCAGCCCGCAACTAGCGGGGGGGACAGATACGCAGTATTTT.

The CDR3 loop is CASSLFRPIGTRPYQETQYF. As DNA, the CDR3 is TGTGCCAGCAGCTTATTTCGGCCCATTGGGACAAGACCTTACCAAGAGACCCAGTACTTC. The rearrangement uses TRBV7-6 and TRBJ2-5; weak D call: TRBD1 (6 bases). CDR1 SGHVS and CDR2 FNYEAQ come from the germline V gene. This CDR3 is built from 20 residues. V dropped 2 bases and J dropped 0 bases, with 25 bases sitting between them.

The chain couples TRBV20-1 to TRBJ2-1; D call uncertain. In germline, CDR1 is DFQATT, CDR2 SNEGSKA (reference sequence). The CDR3 loop spans 11 amino acids. The germline V and J ends were trimmed by 2 bases and 6 bases, with 5 bases remaining between them. CDR3 loop: CSARTFNEQFF. The CDR3 region has the DNA TGCAGTGCTAGAACCTTCAATGAGCAGTTCTTC.

There are a few counts of this clone. The gene calls are TRBV19 and TRBJ2-2; 10 bases align to TRBD1. With V trimmed by 9 bases and J by 3 bases, 10 bases remained unmatched. CDR3 length equals 16 residues. Per germline, CDR1 LNHDA and CDR2 SQIVND (reference sequence). CDR3 in DNA: TGTGCCAGCATGACGGGACAGGGGCGGTACACCGGGGAGCTGTTTTTT. Amino acids: CASMTGQGRYTGELFF. Supplemented by reference TRBV19 and TRBJ2-2, the full variable domain reads DGGITQSPKYLFRKEGQNVTLSCEQNLNHDAMYWYRQDPGQGLRLIYYSQIVNDFQKGDIAEGYSVSREKKESFPLTVTSAQKNPTAFYLCASMTGQGRYTGELFFGEGSRLTVL.

The rearrangement links TRBV11-2 to TRBJ2-2; 9 nucleotides align to TRBD1. The length of the CDR3 is 13 residues. Germline V gene lookup returns CDR1 SGHAT and CDR2 FQNNGV. V was clipped by 3 bases and J by 14 bases; unmatched bases: 7. This CDR3 reads CASSFMGDRALFF. CDR3 nucleotide sequence: TGTGCCAGCAGCTTTATGGGGGACAGGGCCCTGTTTTTT.

The V and J genes are TRBV2 and TRBJ2-4; D perhaps matches TRBD1 (6 bases). CDR3 size: 14 residues. Germline V lookup: CDR1 SNHLY, CDR2 FYNNEI. With 5 bases removed from V and 1 base from J, the gap between germline ends came to 9 bases. CDR3 loop: CASSLDRAKNIQYF. The CDR3 coding sequence is TGTGCCAGCAGTTTAGACAGGGCCAAAAACATTCAGTACTTC.

The chain links TRBV28 to TRBJ1-2, with 8 bases matching TRBD1. V was clipped by 10 bases and J by 13 bases; unmatched bases: 11. Germline CDR1 reads MDHEN; CDR2 reads SYDVKM. This CDR3 has 11 residues. The CDR3 nucleotides read TGTGCCACTTCGGACAGGGAAAGGTTCACCTTC. Encoded protein: CATSDRERFTF.

This chain connects TRBV18 to TRBJ2-1; 9 positions match TRBD1. Germline CDR1 and CDR2: KGHSH and LQKENI. The junction had 10 bases not matched to a gene; V was cut back by 3 bases and J by 7 bases. The CDR3 loop spans 16 amino acids. The CDR3: CASSPSTGGRANEQFF. In DNA, the CDR3 is TGTGCCAGCTCACCTTCAACAGGGGGCCGGGCGAATGAGCAGTTCTTC. Filled out from reference TRBV18 and TRBJ2-1, the complete variable domain reads NAGVMQNPRHLVRRRGQEARLRCSPMKGHSHVYWYRQLPEEGLKFMVYLQKENIIDESGMPKERFSAEFPKEGPSILRIQQVVRGDSAAYFCASSPSTGGRANEQFFGPGTRLTVL.

The genes are TRBV6-6 and TRBJ2-1; weak D call: TRBD1 (6 bases). With 3 bases removed from V and 11 bases from J, the gap between germline ends came to 20 bases. Per the germline V gene, CDR1 is MNHNY and CDR2 is SVGAGI (reference sequence). The CDR3 runs to 15 residues. The CDR3 here is CASSYGQNPGMKQFF. The CDR3 bases are TGTGCCAGCAGTTATGGACAGAACCCGGGAATGAAGCAGTTCTTC.

The V gene is TRBV30, the J gene TRBJ2-5; no reliable D call. The ends were cut back, 0 bases at V and 0 bases at J, with 11 bases in the middle. Germline-derived CDR1 and CDR2 are GTSNPN and SVGIG (reference sequence). This CDR3 is built from 15 residues. This chain's CDR3 is CAWSVPTLYQETQYF. CDR3 DNA: TGTGCCTGGAGTGTACCTACTTTGTACCAAGAGACCCAGTACTTC.

J is TRBJ2-7 and V is TRBV11-2; D is unclear. This CDR3 is 14 amino acids long. V was cut by 1 base and J by 0 bases, with 7 bases left in between. The V gene's germline CDR1 is SGHAT and CDR2 FQNNGV. The CDR3 loop is CASSLVQLSYEQYF. Here the CDR3 DNA reads TGTGCCAGCAGCTTAGTTCAGCTCTCCTACGAGCAGTACTTC.

CDR3 coding DNA: TGTGCCAGCAGCTCGGGAGGTTTCTCTGGGGCCAACGTCCTGACTTTC. It codes for CASSSGGFSGANVLTF. The V call is TRBV7-9, the J call TRBJ2-6; 7 nucleotides agree with TRBD2. Germline-derived CDR1 and CDR2 are SEHNR and FQNEAQ (reference sequence). CDR3 length equals 16 residues. V lost 4 bases to trimming and J lost 0 bases; unmatched junction nucleotides: 3. The full variable domain, in which reference TRBV7-9 and TRBJ2-6 provide the parts outside the CDR3, is DTGVSQNPRHKITKRGQNVTFRCDPISEHNRLYWYRQTLGQGPEFLTYFQNEAQLEKSRLLSDRFSAERPKGSFSTLEIQRTEQGDSAMYLCASSSGGFSGANVLTFGAGSRLTVL.

The rearrangement uses TRBV5-1 and TRBJ1-4, with 8 positions matching TRBD1. There are 15 residues in the CDR3. Germline assignment: CDR1 SGHRS and CDR2 YFSETQ. The V segment lost 4 bases and the J segment 3 bases; nucleotides outside the gene matches: 5. The CDR3 region is CASSQPGQANEKLFF. The CDR3 coding sequence is TGCGCCAGCAGCCAACCGGGACAGGCTAATGAAAAACTGTTTTTT.

The chain links TRBV25-1 to TRBJ1-2; 7 nucleotides match TRBD1. The germline CDR1 and CDR2 sequences are MGHDK and SYGVNS. J lost 5 bases, V lost 7 bases, and 7 bases had no gene match. CDR3 length: 13 residues. The CDR3 reads CASKGQGEYGYTF. CDR3 in DNA: TGTGCCAGCAAGGGCCAGGGGGAGTATGGCTACACCTTC.

V and J are TRBV13 and TRBJ1-2; D is possibly TRBD1 (6 bases). The CDR3 runs to 15 residues. Germline assignment: CDR1 PRHDT and CDR2 FYEKMQ (reference sequence). Trimming removed 5 bases from V and 2 bases from J, with 15 bases in between. The CDR3 loop is CASSPRGRGNYGYTF. Here the CDR3 DNA reads TGTGCCAGCAGCCCGAGGGGGAGGGGCAACTATGGCTACACCTTC.

V is TRBV5-4 and J is TRBJ1-1; TRBD1 is a possible D gene (5 bases). Germline CDR1 and CDR2: SGHNT and YYREEE (reference sequence). With 0 bases removed from V and 6 bases from J, the gap between germline ends came to 12 bases. This CDR3 region has 14 residues. CDR3 loop: CASSLEGAGSEAFF. The CDR3 bases are TGTGCCAGCAGCTTGGAAGGGGCAGGCTCTGAAGCTTTCTTT.

The chain carries TRBV30 and TRBJ2-7, with 7 bases identical to TRBD1. Germline CDR1 GTSNPN, CDR2 SVGIG (reference sequence). Trimming at V came to 2 bases and at J to 9 bases, leaving 7 bases not matched to a gene. There are 12 residues in the CDR3. The DNA of the CDR3 is TGTGCCTGGAGTACCACAGGGGAAGGGCAGTACTTC. It encodes CAWSTTGEGQYF.

The chain links TRBV5-5 to TRBJ2-5, with TRBD1 matching over 12 bases. This CDR3 comprises 16 residues. CDR1 SGHKS and CDR2 YYEKEE come from the germline V gene (reference sequence). V lost 4 bases and J lost 5; bases outside the gene matches: 9. CDR3 sequence: CASSETGTGGLETQYF. The CDR3 DNA follows: TGTGCCAGCAGCGAGACCGGGACAGGGGGCTTGGAGACCCAGTACTTC.

This chain links TRBV27 with TRBJ2-5; either TRBD1 or TRBD2 may fit D (7 bases each). The germline V gene has CDR1 MNHEY and CDR2 SMNVEV (reference sequence). V lost 4 bases and J 4 bases, leaving 16 bases between the germline ends. The CDR3 has 15 amino acids. In DNA form, the CDR3 reads TGTGCCAGCAGTTCCAGGGGGGGCAGTTTAGAGACCCAGTACTTC. Translated: CASSSRGGSLETQYF.

This clone was counted a single time. The chain is built from TRBV5-5 and TRBJ2-5; no reliable D call. V shed 2 bases and J shed 3 bases, with 2 bases lying between them. CDR3 length: 11 amino acids. Germline lookup yields CDR1 SGHKS and CDR2 YYEKEE (reference sequence). The CDR3 sequence is CASSLKETQYF. CDR3 DNA sequence: TGTGCCAGCAGCTTAAAAGAGACCCAGTACTTC. Using reference TRBV5-5 and TRBJ2-5 for the parts outside the CDR3, the full variable domain is DAGVTQSPTHLIKTRGQQVTLRCSPISGHKSVSWYQQVLGQGPQFIFQYYEKEERGRGNFPDRFSARQFPNYSSELNVNALLLGDSALYLCASSLKETQYFGPGTRLLVL.

The CDR3 sequence is CASTTRDTGYTF. The CDR3 DNA reads TGTGCCAGCACCACGCGGGATACTGGCTACACCTTC. The chain recombines TRBV6-6 with TRBJ1-2; no clear D. CDR1 is MNHNY and CDR2 is SVGAGI in the germline V gene (reference sequence). This CDR3 contains 12 residues. V was clipped by 7 bases and J by 7 bases, with 13 bases between them.

This chain connects TRBV6-5 to TRBJ2-6; D ambiguous. This CDR3 region has 16 residues. Germline lookup yields CDR1 MNHEY and CDR2 SVGAGI. Deletions cut 0 bases from V and 0 bases from J, with 6 bases between. The CDR3 region is CASSYSRFSGANVLTF. The CDR3 nucleotides read TGTGCCAGCAGTTACTCCCGGTTCTCTGGGGCCAACGTCCTGACTTTC.

The chain carries TRBV13 and TRBJ2-1; tentative D call: TRBD2 (5 bases). The CDR3 sequence is 12 residues long. The ends were cut back, 3 bases at V and 10 bases at J, with 10 bases in the middle. From germline, CDR1 is PRHDT and CDR2 FYEKMQ (reference sequence). As DNA, the CDR3 is TGTGCCAGCAGCTTTCCGGGAAGGGAGCAGTTCTTC. Its translation is CASSFPGREQFF.

The chain has TRBV5-1 and TRBJ1-2; maybe TRBD1 (5 bases). The CDR3 spans 15 residues. Trimming stripped 0 bases from V and 0 bases from J, with 9 bases between. The germline gives CDR1 SGHRS, CDR2 YFSETQ. In DNA, the CDR3 is TGCGCCAGCAGCTTGGACGGGGGTCCTAACTATGGCTACACCTTC. Amino acids: CASSLDGGPNYGYTF.

This rearrangement joins TRBV5-1 to TRBJ1-6; no clear D gene. V was trimmed by 0 bases and J by 5 bases, leaving 9 bases between them. In germline, CDR1 is SGHRS, CDR2 YFSETQ. The CDR3 sequence is 15 residues long. The DNA of the CDR3 is TGCGCCAGCAGCTTGGGCTCTGCCGATAATTCACCCCTCCACTTT. Translating gives CASSLGSADNSPLHF.

The genes are TRBV2 and TRBJ2-5; perhaps TRBD2 as D (5 bases). The V gene lost 4 bases and the J gene lost 5 bases, with 14 bases spanning the gap. CDR1 and CDR2 from the germline V gene are SNHLY and FYNNEI. CDR3 size: 14 residues. The CDR3 is CASSADASSETQYF. Here the CDR3 DNA reads TGTGCCAGCAGTGCGGACGCTAGCTCCGAGACCCAGTACTTC.

V gene TRBV7-9 combines with J gene TRBJ1-4; unclear D gene. CDR3 size: 14 residues. Germline-derived CDR1 and CDR2 are SEHNR and FQNEAQ (reference sequence). V lost 5 bases and J 4 bases, leaving 11 bases between the germline ends. CDR3 loop: CASSPPQNNEKLFF. As DNA, the CDR3 is TGTGCCAGCAGCCCCCCACAGAATAATGAAAAACTGTTTTTT.

This sequence joins TRBV4-2 and TRBJ1-2, with 8 bases fitting TRBD1. The CDR3 loop spans 15 amino acids. J lost 3 bases, V lost 1 base, and 4 bases had no gene match. CDR1 and CDR2 from the germline V gene are LGHNA and YNFKEQ. CDR3 in amino acids: CASSQGQGADYGYTF. CDR3 sequence (DNA): TGTGCCAGCAGCCAAGGTCAGGGGGCGGACTATGGCTACACCTTC.

The rearrangement joins TRBV5-5 to TRBJ1-2, with D hard to call. From germline, CDR1 is SGHKS and CDR2 YYEKEE (reference sequence). Trimming cost V 0 bases and J 8 bases, with 14 bases left between them. The CDR3 covers 14 residues. The chain's CDR3 is CASSLEGQPQGYTF. As DNA, the CDR3 is TGTGCCAGCAGCTTGGAGGGCCAGCCTCAAGGCTACACCTTC.

The chain is built from TRBV5-1 and TRBJ1-5; D gene uncertain. CDR1 and CDR2 from the germline V gene are SGHRS and YFSETQ. The CDR3 extends over 15 amino acids. V shed 0 bases and J shed 2 bases, with 9 bases lying between them. The CDR3 loop is CASSLGVGGNQPQHF. The CDR3 DNA reads as TGCGCCAGCAGCTTGGGGGTCGGGGGCAATCAGCCCCAGCATTTT.